A selection of T cell receptor beta chains follows, all from one sample in a study of cytomegalovirus exposure and HLA in healthy donors. Method: immunoSEQ multiplex PCR; TCRdb's copy keeps in-frame clones and lacks some. The data hold 72,000 or so clones, with about 75% observed a single time. Sequenced: PBMCs. The receptors derive from a young woman in good health and CMV-seropositive. Each CDR3 is given with its conserved first and last residue. Fields, in order: clone size, D gene, V gene, J gene, CDR3 DNA, CDR3 protein. D genes are given only for firm matches. The size entry is marked missing in some rows and otherwise reads once, few, many or a size class.

-	TRBD2	TRBV15	TRBJ2-1	TGTGCCACCAGCAGTCACCCCGCTAGCGGTTACAATGAGCAGTTCTTC	CATSSHPASGYNEQFF
-	TRBD2	TRBV4-3	TRBJ2-5	TGCGCCAGCAGCCCACTACTAGCGGAGGGGGAGACCCAGTACTTC	CASSPLLAEGETQYF
once	-	TRBV20-1	TRBJ1-2	TGCAGTGTAACTCGAGTCTATGGCTACACCTTC	CSVTRVYGYTF
few	TRBD1	TRBV6-5	TRBJ1-1	TGTGCCAGCGGGACAGGGTTCATGAACACTGAAGCTTTCTTT	CASGTGFMNTEAFF
-	TRBD1	TRBV27	TRBJ1-1	TGTGCCAGCAGACCGACAGGGGGCCCAAATTTCGCCCTGGACACTGAAGCTTTCTTT	CASRPTGGPNFALDTEAFF
-	TRBD2	TRBV4-3	TRBJ2-3	TGCGCCAGCAGCCACACCCTAGCTAGCGGGATAGGGTATACGCAGTATTTT	CASSHTLASGIGYTQYF
-	TRBD1	TRBV28	TRBJ1-5	TGTGCCAGCAGCCTTAGACAGGGTAATCAGCCCCAGCATTTT	CASSLRQGNQPQHF
-	TRBD2	TRBV6-1	TRBJ2-1	TGTGCCAGCAGTGAAGCCCTGGGACTAGCGTCCAATGAGCAGTTCTTC	CASSEALGLASNEQFF
few	-	TRBV4-3	TRBJ1-3	TGCGCCAGCAGCCAAGTGTCAGGAAACACCATATATTTT	CASSQVSGNTIYF
-	TRBD2	TRBV4-3	TRBJ2-1	TGCGCCAGCAGCCAAGACCTAGCGGGAGCGAGCTACAATGAGCAGTTCTTC	CASSQDLAGASYNEQFF
-	-	TRBV19	TRBJ1-5	TGTGCCAGTAGTATCCTTTTGGGGCCTACTGCCCATCAGCCCCAGCATTTT	CASSILLGPTAHQPQHF
few	-	TRBV15	TRBJ1-2	TGTGCCACCAGCAGAGATCAGTATAACTATGGCTACACCTTC	CATSRDQYNYGYTF
few	-	TRBV2	TRBJ2-7	TGTGCCAGCAGTGTAAGGCTAGCTACCTACGAGCAGTACTTC	CASSVRLATYEQYF
-	TRBD1	TRBV11-2	TRBJ1-3	TGTGCCAGCAGTCCTGACAGGGGTCGCGGCACCATATATTTT	CASSPDRGRGTIYF
-	TRBD1	TRBV10-3	TRBJ1-4	TGTGCCATCGGTGAACACGGACAGGGGAGTTCAGCTAATGAAAAACTGTTTTTT	CAIGEHGQGSSANEKLFF
-	-	TRBV28	TRBJ2-7	TGTGCCAGCAGTTTTTCTCTCAGGATGGGGCCGATAGGAGGGAGGAACCCCTACGAGCAGTACTTC	CASSFSLRMGPIGGRNPYEQYF